The rows below give T cell receptor beta chains drawn from one sample of a study of blood T cells in healthy people across ages. TCRdb itself ran the 5' RACE reads through MiXCR, one entry per CDR3 protein. The data show hundreds of thousands of distinct CDR3 sequences, roughly 26% seen once. This sample was shared with a second study, whose subject was T cells of mothers and their children.

Sequenced sample: blood. The origin of the receptors is a boy younger than 18 in good health. Both conserved end residues are part of each CDR3. Fields, in order: V gene, J gene, clone size, D gene, CDR3 DNA, CDR3 protein. A D gene is named only where the DNA matches it firmly. The size field is filled for only some rows; it gives once, few, many or a size class.

TRBV12-3/TRBV12-4,TRBJ2-3,-,TRBD2,TGTGCCAGCAGCCCACTAGCGGGGCTTGCTGATACGCAGTATTTT,CASSPLAGLADTQYF
TRBV29-1,TRBJ1-4,many,TRBD1,TGCAGCGCCGGGACAGGGGGCTCAACTAATGAAAAACTGTTTTTT,CSAGTGGSTNEKLFF
TRBV28,TRBJ2-7,few,-,TGTGCCAGCAGTTTAACGATCCTACGGGGGGCTGGCTACGAGCAGTACTTC,CASSLTILRGAGYEQYF
TRBV7-9,TRBJ2-5,-,TRBD1,TGTGCCAGCAGCGCCGGGACAGGGATACAAGAGACCCAGTACTTC,CASSAGTGIQETQYF
TRBV5-1,TRBJ2-4,few,-,TGCGCCAGCAAGGGGGGAATACTAGCCAAAAACATTCAGTACTTC,CASKGGILAKNIQYF
TRBV9,TRBJ2-7,-,TRBD1,TGTGCCAGCAGCGCCGGACAGGCCGGGCTCTACGAGCAGTACTTC,CASSAGQAGLYEQYF
TRBV15,TRBJ2-3,-,TRBD1,TGTGCCACCAGCAGAGGTGGCAGGGGGTCCGATACGCAGTATTTT,CATSRGGRGSDTQYF
TRBV7-2,TRBJ2-1,-,TRBD1,TGTGCCAGCAGCTTCGGACAGGGGGCTGGTAGAGAGCAGTTCTTC,CASSFGQGAGREQFF
TRBV3-1,TRBJ1-4,-,-,TGTGCCACCTCGGGGAGTCTTAATGAAAAACTGTTTTTT,CATSGSLNEKLFF
TRBV20-1,TRBJ1-2,-,-,TGCAGTGCCTCCGGGACCCCTGAAGGAGGCTACACCTTC,CSASGTPEGGYTF
TRBV6-1,TRBJ2-1,few,TRBD2,TGTGCCAGCAGTCGCCCCGGACTAGCGGGGGGTTATTACAATGAGCAGTTCTTC,CASSRPGLAGGYYNEQFF
TRBV4-1,TRBJ1-1,-,-,TGCGCCAGCAGCCAAGAAGGGAGGAGGAACACTGAAGCTTTCTTT,CASSQEGRRNTEAFF
TRBV7-2,TRBJ2-1,-,-,TGTGCCAGCAGCGTAGGGCCAGGTTCAAGTGAGCAGTTCTTC,CASSVGPGSSEQFF
TRBV12-3/TRBV12-4,TRBJ1-5,-,-,TGTGCCAGCAGTTTAAGCAGCCCTCAGCCCCAGCATTTT,CASSLSSPQPQHF
TRBV9,TRBJ2-2,-,-,TGTGCCAGCAGCGTATTGACTAGCGGGGAGCTGTTTTTT,CASSVLTSGELFF
TRBV27,TRBJ2-5,-,TRBD1,TGTGCCAGCAGTCCTCGACAGGGGGCCCAGACCCAGTACTTC,CASSPRQGAQTQYF
TRBV7-2,TRBJ2-6,-,-,TGTGCCAGCAGCTTATCCCCGGAGGGGGCCAACGTCCTGACTTTC,CASSLSPEGANVLTF
TRBV20-1,TRBJ2-5,few,TRBD1,TGCAGTACACGGAGGGGACAGGGAGGAGGGCGAGAGACCCAGTACTTC,CSTRRGQGGGRETQYF
TRBV29-1,TRBJ2-7,few,TRBD1,TGCAGCACACGCGGGGTGGGCAGGGGGCGTGAGCAGTACTTC,CSTRGVGRGREQYF
TRBV2,TRBJ2-5,-,-,TGTGCCAGCAGACTGTCAGTGGAGACCCAGTACTTC,CASRLSVETQYF
TRBV2,TRBJ2-7,-,TRBD1,TGTGCCAGCAGGAGTTCGACAGGGATCTACGAGCAGTACTTC,CASRSSTGIYEQYF
TRBV2,TRBJ1-4,-,-,TGTGCCAGCACCGCGACGACACCGGTTCTCGGTGAAAAACTGTTTTTT,CASTATTPVLGEKLFF
TRBV7-2,TRBJ2-7,-,-,TGTGCCAGCAGCTTAGAGTCCAGGTTGGGCTACGAGCAGTACTTC,CASSLESRLGYEQYF
TRBV6-6,TRBJ1-4,-,TRBD1,TGTGCCAGCACCTACCGGGACAGGAATGAAAAACTGTTTTTT,CASTYRDRNEKLFF
TRBV20-1,TRBJ1-5,-,TRBD1,TGCAGTGCTAGAGCTCGGCTTAGGGACAGGGGGCTCGTTGTTGATCAGCCCCAGCATTTT,CSARARLRDRGLVVDQPQHF
TRBV7-2,TRBJ2-6,few,-,TGTGCCAGCAGCTTAGATCGAGTCTCTGGGGCCAACGTCCTGACTTTC,CASSLDRVSGANVLTF
TRBV9,TRBJ2-1,-,-,TGTGCCAGCAGCGTAGTTAGCGGCCGCTCCTACAATGAGCAGTTCTTC,CASSVVSGRSYNEQFF
TRBV18,TRBJ2-5,-,TRBD1,TGTGCCAGCTCCCGCGACAGGGCCTCCTTTGAAGAGACCCAGTACTTC,CASSRDRASFEETQYF